These 4 T cell receptor beta chains were sequenced from one sample in a study of T cell responses to AZD1222 COVID-19 vaccine. The method was immunoSEQ multiplex PCR; TCRdb's version includes in-frame clones alone and lacks a portion of them. The sample lists about 170,000 clones, just under 95% occurring once. The source material was peripheral blood, sampled on day 0 of AZD1222 vaccination. These receptors originate from an adult in good health.

This chain links TRBV9 with TRBJ1-4, with 8 bases identical to TRBD1. The germline V gene encodes CDR1 SGDLS and CDR2 YYNGEE. There are 14 residues in the CDR3. V was clipped by 3 bases and J by 7 bases; unmatched bases: 5. This CDR3 is CASSANTGGEKLFF. The CDR3 DNA reads TGTGCCAGCAGCGCCAACACAGGGGGTGAAAAACTGTTTTTT.

This chain joins TRBV5-5 and TRBJ2-1, with D perhaps being TRBD1 or TRBD2 (5 bases each). Between the trimmed V and J ends, which lost 4 bases and 7 bases, there was a span of 15 bases. The CDR3 is 14 residues long. Looked up from germline, CDR1 is SGHKS and CDR2 is YYEKEE (reference sequence). CDR3 in amino acids: CASSPRDPRNEQFF. The CDR3 DNA sequence: TGTGCCAGCAGCCCTAGGGACCCGAGGAATGAGCAGTTCTTC.

The chain combines TRBV29-1 with TRBJ2-7; no clear D gene. Germline-derived CDR1 and CDR2 are SQVTM and ANQGSEA. The CDR3 extends over 12 amino acids. The CDR3 DNA is TGCATCGCCACGAAAGGAACGGGCGAGCAGTACTTC. It is translated as CIATKGTGEQYF.

The CDR3 nucleotides are TGCGCCAGCAGCCTAGCGGAGGTGGATACGCAGTATTTT. Residues: CASSLAEVDTQYF. The chain links TRBV4-1 to TRBJ2-3; D may be TRBD2 (6 bases). The CDR3 runs to 13 residues. Germline V gives CDR1 MGHRA, CDR2 YSYEKL. V gave up 4 bases and J gave up 6 bases, with 11 bases separating them.